The next 10 T cell receptor beta chains were all read from a single sample in a study of OX40 agonist ivuxolimab in advanced cancers. This table comes from immunoSEQ multiplex PCR, and its TCRdb copy is limited to in-frame clones, with some not included. Of fewer than 75,000 clones in the sample, 85% to 90% are singletons; the top ten hold roughly 4.2%. The input for sequencing was CD4+ or CD8+ T cells sorted from blood, taken in a trial of the OX40 agonist ivuxolimab. The origin of the receptors is an adult with an advanced solid tumor such as melanoma, head and neck, liver or kidney cancer.

The chain links TRBV28 to TRBJ1-1, with 8 bases lining up with TRBD1. CDR1 is MDHEN, CDR2 SYDVKM, per germline. The CDR3 covers 15 residues. The junction had 11 bases not matched to a gene; V was cut back by 6 bases and J by 5 bases. The CDR3 sequence is CASSPLGQGETEAFF. CDR3 DNA sequence: TGTGCCAGCAGCCCTCTTGGACAGGGTGAAACTGAAGCTTTCTTT.

This clone is labeled medium-sized (0.01 to 0.1%). The chain links TRBV29-1 to TRBJ1-1; D is perhaps TRBD1 (6 bases). V shed 6 bases and J shed 4 bases, with 15 bases lying between them. CDR3 length: 13 residues. CDR1 and CDR2 (germline): SQVTM, ANQGSEA. For the CDR3, the DNA is TGCAGCGTGTCCCTTTCAGGGGTCACTGAAGCTTTCTTT. Translation gives CSVSLSGVTEAFF.

The chain is built from TRBV9 and TRBJ1-5; D gene uncertain. Trimming took 0 bases from V and 3 from J, leaving 10 bases between them. Per germline, CDR1 SGDLS and CDR2 YYNGEE. The CDR3 spans 15 residues. CDR3 sequence (DNA): TGTGCCAGCAGCGTAGACGTAGGGCACAATCAGCCCCAGCATTTT. It is translated as CASSVDVGHNQPQHF.

The chain combines TRBV6-4 with TRBJ1-1; tentatively, D is TRBD1 (5 bases). The germline gives CDR1 MRHNA, CDR2 SNTAGT. This CDR3 region has 15 residues. V lost 0 bases and J lost 1, with 9 bases in between. The CDR3 bases are TGTGCCAGCAGTGACTCTGCACAGGAGAACACTGAAGCTTTCTTT. Amino acid sequence: CASSDSAQENTEAFF.

The V call is TRBV19, the J call TRBJ2-1; D gene unclear. The CDR3 is 17 amino acids. Trimming took 1 base from V and 0 from J, leaving 13 bases between them. Germline CDR1 reads LNHDA; CDR2 reads SQIVND (reference sequence). The chain's CDR3 is CASSIGSPGSSYNEQFF. CDR3 coding DNA: TGTGCCAGTAGTATAGGGTCTCCAGGAAGCTCCTACAATGAGCAGTTCTTC.

The gene calls are TRBV6-1 and TRBJ2-2; a possible D gene is TRBD2 (5 bases). The V end was cut by 6 bases, the J end by 3 bases, with 14 bases between. Germline V gene lookup returns CDR1 MNHNS and CDR2 SASEGT. The CDR3 contains 15 residues. CDR3 loop: CASRTIEGYTGELFF. DNA of the CDR3: TGTGCCAGCAGGACGATAGAGGGCTACACCGGGGAGCTGTTTTTT.

J is TRBJ2-3 and V is TRBV6-6; maybe TRBD1 (6 bases). CDR3 length: 13 amino acids. Trimming cost V 8 bases and J 2 bases, with 11 bases left between them. From germline, CDR1 is MNHNY and CDR2 SVGAGI (reference sequence). The CDR3 coding sequence is TGTGCCAGCCGCCGGGACAACACAGATACGCAGTATTTT. Residues: CASRRDNTDTQYF.

The chain couples TRBV5-4 to TRBJ2-7, with D possibly TRBD1 on 6 matching bases. This CDR3 has 15 residues. The germline gives CDR1 SGHNT, CDR2 YYREEE (reference sequence). V was shortened by 3 bases and J by 6 bases, with 19 bases between the two germline ends. The DNA of the CDR3 is TGTGCCAGCAGCTCCAGTGACAGGAGGAGAGGCGAGCAGTACTTC. This translates into CASSSSDRRRGEQYF.

This chain uses TRBV19 with TRBJ2-3; weak D call: TRBD1 (5 bases). This CDR3 spans 15 amino acids. The germline CDR1 and CDR2 sequences are LNHDA and SQIVND (reference sequence). The V end was cut by 6 bases, the J end by 5 bases, with 18 bases between. CDR3 loop: CASRPYGGRGDTQYF. In DNA form, the CDR3 reads TGTGCCAGTAGACCCTACGGCGGAAGGGGAGATACGCAGTATTTT.

For the CDR3, the DNA is TGTGCCAGCTCACCACCCCGGACGGATAGCTCTGGAAACACCATATATTTT. Amino acid sequence: CASSPPRTDSSGNTIYF. This chain uses TRBV18 with TRBJ1-3; no firm D call. Looked up from germline, CDR1 is KGHSH and CDR2 is LQKENI. V was clipped by 0 bases and J by 0 bases, with 12 bases between them. This CDR3 is 17 amino acids long.